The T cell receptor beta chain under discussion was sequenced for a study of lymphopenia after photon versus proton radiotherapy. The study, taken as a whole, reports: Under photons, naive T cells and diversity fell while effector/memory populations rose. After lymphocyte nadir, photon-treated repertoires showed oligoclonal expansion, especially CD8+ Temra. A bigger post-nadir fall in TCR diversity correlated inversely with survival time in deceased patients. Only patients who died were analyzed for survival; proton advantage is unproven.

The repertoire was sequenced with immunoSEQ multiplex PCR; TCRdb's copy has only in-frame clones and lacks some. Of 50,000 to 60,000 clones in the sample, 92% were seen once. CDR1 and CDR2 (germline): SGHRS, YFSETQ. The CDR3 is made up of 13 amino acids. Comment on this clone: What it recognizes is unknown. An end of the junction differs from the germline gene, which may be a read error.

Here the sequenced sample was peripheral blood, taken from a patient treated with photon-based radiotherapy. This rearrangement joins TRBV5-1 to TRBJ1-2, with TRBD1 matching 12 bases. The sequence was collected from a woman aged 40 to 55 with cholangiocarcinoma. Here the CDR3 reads CASSLEGTGGCTF. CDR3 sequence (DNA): TGCGCCAGCAGCTTGGAGGGGACAGGGGGCTGCACCTTC.